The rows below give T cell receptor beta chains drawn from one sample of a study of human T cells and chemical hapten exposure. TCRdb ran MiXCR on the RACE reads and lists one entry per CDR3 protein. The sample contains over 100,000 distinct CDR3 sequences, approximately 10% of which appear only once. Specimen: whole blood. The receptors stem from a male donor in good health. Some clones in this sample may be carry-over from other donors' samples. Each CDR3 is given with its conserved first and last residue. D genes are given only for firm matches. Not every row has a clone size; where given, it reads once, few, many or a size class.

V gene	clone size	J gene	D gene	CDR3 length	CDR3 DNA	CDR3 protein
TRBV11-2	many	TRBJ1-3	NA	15	TGTGCCAGCAGCTCTCAGGACCGCTCTGGAAACACCATATATTTT	CASSSQDRSGNTIYF
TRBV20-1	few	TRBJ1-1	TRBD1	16	TGCAGTGCTAGAGGGTCAGGGGGGGTACCGAACACTGAAGCTTTCTTT	CSARGSGGVPNTEAFF
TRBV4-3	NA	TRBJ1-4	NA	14	TGTGCCAGCAGCCCTTCAAAGGAGGAGGAAAAACTGTTTTTT	CASSPSKEEEKLFF
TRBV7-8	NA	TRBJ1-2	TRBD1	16	TGTGCCAGCTCCCGGGACAGGGGGCCTTATAACTATGGCTACACCTTC	CASSRDRGPYNYGYTF
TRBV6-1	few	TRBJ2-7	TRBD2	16	TGTGCCAGCAGTGAAGGGGCTAGCGGGAGCCGCTACGAGCAGTACTTC	CASSEGASGSRYEQYF
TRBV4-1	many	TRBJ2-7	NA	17	TGCGCCAGCAGCCAAGAGTTGCCCCCGACTAGTCTCTACGAGCAGTACTTC	CASSQELPPTSLYEQYF
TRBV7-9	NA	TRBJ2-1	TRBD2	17	TGTGCCAGCAGCTCCCCGGTGTCTAGCGGATCCTACAATGAGCAGTTCTTC	CASSSPVSSGSYNEQFF
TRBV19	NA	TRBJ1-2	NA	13	TGTGCCAGTAGTCCGAGCCCAGTAGGTGGCTACACCTTC	CASSPSPVGGYTF
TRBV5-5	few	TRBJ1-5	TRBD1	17	TGTGCCAGCAGGTTGGGGGACAGGGGGCTTGGCAATCAGCCCCAGCATTTT	CASRLGDRGLGNQPQHF
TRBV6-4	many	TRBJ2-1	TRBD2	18	TGTGCCAGCTGGACTAGCGGGGGTGTCTATATGTCCTACAATGAGCAGTTCTTC	CASWTSGGVYMSYNEQFF
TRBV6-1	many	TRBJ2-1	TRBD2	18	TGTGCCAGCAGTTATCCCGGGACTAGCGGGAGGGCCAGCTATGAGCAGTTCTTC	CASSYPGTSGRASYEQFF
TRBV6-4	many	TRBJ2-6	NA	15	TGTGCCAGCAGTGAAAAGAGCTCTGGGGCCAACGTCCTGACTTTC	CASSEKSSGANVLTF
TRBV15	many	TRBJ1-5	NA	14	TGTGCCACCCAAGGGGGGCTCGGCAATCAGCCCCAGCATTTT	CATQGGLGNQPQHF
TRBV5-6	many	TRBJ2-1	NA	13	TGTGCCAGCAGCCAGGGAACTAGTAATGAGCAGTTCTTC	CASSQGTSNEQFF
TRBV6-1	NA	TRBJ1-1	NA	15	TGTGCCAGCAGTGAATTTGGGGGCGTAGGCACTGAAGCTTTCTTT	CASSEFGGVGTEAFF
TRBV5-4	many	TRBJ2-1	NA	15	TGTGCCAGCAGCTTGAAGTCCGGGCCCCTTGATGAGCAGTTCTTC	CASSLKSGPLDEQFF
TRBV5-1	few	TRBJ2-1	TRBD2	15	TGCGCCAGCAGCTTGTCGATAGCGGGAGACGATGAGCAGTTCTTC	CASSLSIAGDDEQFF
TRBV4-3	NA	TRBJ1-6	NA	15	TGCGCCAGCAGCCAAGAGGGAGCCTATAATTCACCCCTCCACTTT	CASSQEGAYNSPLHF
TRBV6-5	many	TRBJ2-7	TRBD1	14	TGTGCCAGCAGCCCGGGACAGGGAGGGTACGAGCAGTACTTC	CASSPGQGGYEQYF
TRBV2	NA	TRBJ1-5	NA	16	TGTGCCAGCAGTGAACCCCGGGGGACCGGGGATCAGCCCCAGCATTTT	CASSEPRGTGDQPQHF
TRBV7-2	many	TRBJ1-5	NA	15	TGTGCCAGCAGCTTAGGGTCGGGGTTGGGGCAGCCCCAGCATTTT	CASSLGSGLGQPQHF
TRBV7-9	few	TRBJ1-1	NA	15	TGTGCCAGCAGCCCTCCAAGGGGAGCGAACACTGAAGCTTTCTTT	CASSPPRGANTEAFF
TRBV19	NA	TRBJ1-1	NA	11	TGTGCCAGTGGGCCCATTTCTGAAGCTTTCTTT	CASGPISEAFF
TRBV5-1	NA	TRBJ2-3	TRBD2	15	TGCGCCAGCAGGCCCCCTAGCGGGAATGAAGATACGCAGTATTTT	CASRPPSGNEDTQYF
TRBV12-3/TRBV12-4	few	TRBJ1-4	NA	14	TGTGCCAGCAGCGGACAAGAAAGGAATGAAAAACTGTTTTTT	CASSGQERNEKLFF
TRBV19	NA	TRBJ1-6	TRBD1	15	TGTGCCAGTACCGGACAGGGCCCCTATAATTCACCCCTCCACTTT	CASTGQGPYNSPLHF
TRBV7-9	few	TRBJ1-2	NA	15	TGTGCCAGCAGCTTAGGTTCTGGCAGGGACTATGGCTACACCTTC	CASSLGSGRDYGYTF
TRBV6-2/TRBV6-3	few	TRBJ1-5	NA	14	TGTGCCAGCAGTTACGGGGATAGCAATCAGCCCCAGCATTTT	CASSYGDSNQPQHF
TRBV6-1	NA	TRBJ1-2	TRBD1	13	TGTGCCAGCAAAATGACAGGGCCCTATGGCTACACCTTC	CASKMTGPYGYTF
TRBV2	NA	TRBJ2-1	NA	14	TGTGCCAGCACTCTGAGATCGACCTACAATGAGCAGTTCTTC	CASTLRSTYNEQFF
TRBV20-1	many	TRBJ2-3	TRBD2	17	TGCAGTGCTAGAGAAACTAGCGGGAGTATAATCGCAGATACGCAGTATTTT	CSARETSGSIIADTQYF
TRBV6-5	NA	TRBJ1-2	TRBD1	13	TGTGCCAGCGGACAGGGACCCATCTATGGCTACACCTTC	CASGQGPIYGYTF
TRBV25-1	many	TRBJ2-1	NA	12	TGTGCCAGCAGTGATGGGTGGGACGGAGAGTTCTTC	CASSDGWDGEFF
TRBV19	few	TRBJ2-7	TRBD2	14	TGTGCCAGTAGCCCGGGACTAGCATACTACGAGCAGTACTTC	CASSPGLAYYEQYF
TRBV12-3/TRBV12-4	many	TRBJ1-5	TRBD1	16	TGTGCCAGCAGTCCTCGGACAGGGGGTGACAATCAGCCCCAGCATTTT	CASSPRTGGDNQPQHF
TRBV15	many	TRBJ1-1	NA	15	TGTGCCACCAGCAGAGAGGACGCACCGAACACTGAAGCTTTCTTT	CATSREDAPNTEAFF
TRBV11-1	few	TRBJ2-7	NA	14	TGTGCCAGCAGCTTAAATCCCCAATCCTACGAGCAGTACTTC	CASSLNPQSYEQYF
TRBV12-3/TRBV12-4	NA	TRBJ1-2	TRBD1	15	TGTGCCAGCAGTACCCCGGAGGGGGCAGACTATGGCTACACCTTC	CASSTPEGADYGYTF
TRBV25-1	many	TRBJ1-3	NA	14	TGTGCCAGCACCCCGTCGAGTTCTGGAAACACCATATATTTT	CASTPSSSGNTIYF
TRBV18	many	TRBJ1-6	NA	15	TGTGCCAGCTCAGCAGGACAGCCAGAGAGTTCACCCCTCCACTTT	CASSAGQPESSPLHF
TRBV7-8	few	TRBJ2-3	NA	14	TGTGCCAGCAGCTCAGGTGGTTACACAGATACGCAGTATTTT	CASSSGGYTDTQYF
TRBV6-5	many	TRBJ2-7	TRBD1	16	TGTGCCAGCAGTTACACCTCGACAGGGGGTATCTACGAGCAGTACTTC	CASSYTSTGGIYEQYF
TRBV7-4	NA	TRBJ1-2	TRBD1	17	TGTGCCAGCAGCTTAGGGACAGGAGCATACCACATTAGTGGCTACACCTTC	CASSLGTGAYHISGYTF
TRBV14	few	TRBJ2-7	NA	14	TGTGCCAGCAGCCAAGGGGCAGGGCGCTACGAGCAGTACTTC	CASSQGAGRYEQYF
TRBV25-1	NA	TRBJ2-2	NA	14	TGTGCCAGCAGTGAATGGGGGGTGATCGGGGAGCTGTTTTTT	CASSEWGVIGELFF
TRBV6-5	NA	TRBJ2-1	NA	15	TGTGCCAGCAGTTACTCCCCTGCGGGGTCCAATGAGCAGTTCTTC	CASSYSPAGSNEQFF
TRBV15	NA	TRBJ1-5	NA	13	TGTGCCACCAGAGAGGGGGGAGGGCAGCCCCAGCATTTT	CATREGGGQPQHF
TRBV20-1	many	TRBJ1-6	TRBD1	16	TGCAGTGCTAGACCTACAGGGGGCCGGGGTAATTCACCCCTCCACTTT	CSARPTGGRGNSPLHF
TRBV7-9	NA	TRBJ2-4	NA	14	TGTGCCAGCAGCTCGCCGGGACTTTCAAACATTCAGTACTTC	CASSSPGLSNIQYF
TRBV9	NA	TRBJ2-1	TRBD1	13	TGTGCCAGCAGCCCTACTCGGGCAGGGGGCAGCACCTTC	CASSPTRAGGSTF
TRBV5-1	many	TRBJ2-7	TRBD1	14	TGCGCCAGCACCCGGGACAGGGGCTCCTACGAGCAGTACTTC	CASTRDRGSYEQYF
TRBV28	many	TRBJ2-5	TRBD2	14	TGTGCCAGCAGTCTCCTAGCGGGACAAGAGACCCAGTACTTC	CASSLLAGQETQYF
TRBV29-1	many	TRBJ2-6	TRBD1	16	TGCAGCGTTGGGACAGGGGCTAGCTCTGGGGCCAACGTCCTGACTTTC	CSVGTGASSGANVLTF
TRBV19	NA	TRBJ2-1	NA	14	TGTGCCAGTAGTATGAAGGCCGGGTACAATGAGCAGTTCTTC	CASSMKAGYNEQFF
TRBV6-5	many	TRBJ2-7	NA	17	TGTGCCAGCAGCCGGACAGTATCCCGGCTAGGAACCTACGAGCAGTACTTC	CASSRTVSRLGTYEQYF
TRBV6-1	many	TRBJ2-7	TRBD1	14	TGTGCCAGCAGTGGCAGACAGGGCGGGTACGAGCAGTACTTC	CASSGRQGGYEQYF
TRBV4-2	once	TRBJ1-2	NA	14	TGTGCCAGCAACCAAGATGTCCTTACTTATGGCTACACCTTC	CASNQDVLTYGYTF